This TCR beta chain stems from a study of T cell repertoires in cytomegalovirus infection. Study-wide background: It was recently identified HLA-C-restricted and well-studied HLA-B-restricted CMV epitopes that the study used.

The ends lost 3 bases at V and 5 bases at J; junction bases unmatched: 9. Per germline, CDR1 SGHRS and CDR2 YFSETQ. The CDR3 has 15 residues. TCRdb ran MiXCR on the reads and lists one entry per CDR3 protein. The repertoire holds about 920,000 distinct CDR3 sequences, approximately 30% seen once, with roughly 13% in the top ten. Worth noting for this clonotype: As yet, its antigen is unknown.

The receptor comes from a human donor in good health (CMV status not recorded). Some clones in this sample may be carry-over from other donors' samples. The genes are TRBV5-1 and TRBJ2-7, with 9 bases that match TRBD1. The specimen comprised cultured CD8+ T cells from PBMCs, sampled from culture after CMV antigen stimulation. As DNA, the CDR3 is TGCGCCAGCAGCTCGGGACAGGGAGTCTATGACGAGCAGTACTTC. It translates to CASSSGQGVYDEQYF.